The 8 T cell receptor beta chains below were found in one sample sequenced in a study of cytomegalovirus exposure and HLA in healthy donors. Sequencing was performed with immunoSEQ multiplex PCR; in TCRdb, only in-frame clones are kept and a portion is missing. This sample has 250,000 to 400,000 clones, with roughly 90% found just once. The sample comprised PBMCs. All receptors come from a man younger than 40 in good health and CMV-seronegative.

This clone was observed once. V is TRBV18 and J is TRBJ2-1; 7 nucleotides match TRBD1. This CDR3 spans 15 amino acids. CDR1 is KGHSH and CDR2 is LQKENI in the germline V gene. V lost 2 bases and J lost 1; bases outside the gene matches: 2. The DNA for the CDR3 is TGTGCCAGCTCACCAGGACAGGAGTCCTACAATGAGCAGTTCTTC. Its translation: CASSPGQESYNEQFF.

The chain has TRBV6-5 and TRBJ1-1, with D unresolved. Germline V CDR1 and CDR2: MNHEY, SVGAGI. V gave up 0 bases and J gave up 0 bases, with 8 bases separating them. CDR3 length: 15 amino acids. Here the CDR3 reads CASSYSENMNTEAFF. The CDR3 nucleotides are TGTGCCAGCAGTTACTCAGAAAACATGAACACTGAAGCTTTCTTT.

The J gene is TRBJ1-5, the V gene TRBV7-9, with a tentative D call TRBD1 (5 bases). The V end was cut by 1 base, the J end by 4 bases, with 11 bases between. Looked up from germline, CDR1 is SEHNR and CDR2 is FQNEAQ (reference sequence). The CDR3 has 15 residues. The CDR3 here is CASSLGRGLNQPQHF. In DNA form, the CDR3 reads TGTGCCAGCAGCTTAGGTAGGGGCCTGAATCAGCCCCAGCATTTT.

The chain recombines TRBV14 with TRBJ1-2; D is unclear. Germline CDR1 SGHDN, CDR2 FVKESK. This CDR3 comprises 14 residues. The V gene lost 1 base and the J gene lost 2 bases, with 8 bases spanning the gap. As DNA, the CDR3 is TGTGCCAGCAGCCAAGCGCAGTTAAACTATGGCTACACCTTC. Translation gives CASSQAQLNYGYTF.

This sequence joins TRBV2 and TRBJ1-4; no firm D call. In germline, CDR1 is SNHLY, CDR2 FYNNEI. V was trimmed by 2 bases and J by 0 bases, leaving 7 bases between them. The CDR3 contains 15 residues. CDR3 nucleotides: TGTGCCAGCAGTGAATCCTCTGCAACTAATGAAAAACTGTTTTTT. It translates to CASSESSATNEKLFF.

CDR3 protein: CASSLRRGGRETQYF. As DNA, the CDR3 is TGTGCCAGCAGCTTGCGGCGGGGGGGCAGAGAGACCCAGTACTTC. This chain uses TRBV11-2 with TRBJ2-5, with 9 bases fitting TRBD2. This CDR3 contains 15 residues. V was pared by 3 bases and J by 4 bases, with 6 bases of the junction left unmatched. The V gene's germline CDR1 is SGHAT and CDR2 FQNNGV. Together with reference TRBV11-2 and TRBJ2-5, the CDR3 gives the full variable domain: EAGVAQSPRYKIIEKRQSVAFWCNPISGHATLYWYQQILGQGPKLLIQFQNNGVVDDSQLPKDRFSAERLKGVDSTLKIQPAKLEDSAVYLCASSLRRGGRETQYFGPGTRLLVL.

The rearrangement uses TRBV5-4 and TRBJ2-5; D may be TRBD1 (6 bases). The germline V and J ends were trimmed by 1 base and 7 bases, with 11 bases remaining between them. CDR1 and CDR2 from the germline V gene are SGHNT and YYREEE (reference sequence). This CDR3 comprises 13 residues. The DNA for the CDR3 is TGTGCCAGCAGCTTGTTGGGCAGGGGGACCCAGTACTTC. It is translated as CASSLLGRGTQYF.

The gene calls are TRBV6-9 and TRBJ1-6; 7 nucleotides match TRBD1. Per germline, CDR1 MNHGY and CDR2 SVAAGI. There are 15 residues in the CDR3. J gave up 7 bases and V 4 bases, and 7 bases lay outside the gene matches. In DNA form, the CDR3 reads TGTGCCAGCAGTTTATTGGACAGGTGGAATTCACCCCTCCACTTT. It encodes CASSLLDRWNSPLHF.